A single sample is the source of the 10 T cell receptor beta chains below, sequenced in a study of T cell repertoires in ileal Crohn's disease. The assay was immunoSEQ multiplex PCR, and TCRdb's table has in-frame clones only and misses some. The repertoire consists of about 16,000 clones, with more than 55% occurring once and the leading ten covering 5% to 6.5%. Input material: ileal tissue. These TCRs come from an adult with Crohn's disease.

This clone was seen only a few times. The V and J genes are TRBV11-3 and TRBJ2-7; the D is unclear. CDR3 length: 13 residues. Germline CDR1 SGHNT, CDR2 YENEEA. V dropped 5 bases and J dropped 6 bases, with 14 bases sitting between them. The CDR3 loop is CASSPGLSVEQYF. For the CDR3, the DNA is TGTGCCAGCAGCCCCGGTCTGAGTGTCGAGCAGTACTTC.

The V gene is TRBV15, the J gene TRBJ1-4; no reliable D call. Trimming removed 6 bases from V and 8 bases from J, with 13 bases in between. The CDR3 spans 13 residues. Germline assignment: CDR1 LNHNV and CDR2 YYDKDF (reference sequence). DNA for the CDR3: TGTGCCACCAGGTCCAACCTACAGGAAAAACTGTTTTTT. Its translation is CATRSNLQEKLFF.

The chain recombines TRBV5-1 with TRBJ1-2; a weak D match, TRBD1 (5 bases). The germline CDR1 and CDR2 sequences are SGHRS and YFSETQ. There are 14 residues in the CDR3. V gave up 2 bases and J gave up 4 bases, with 12 bases separating them. CDR3 residues: CASSFGGFSYGYTF. The CDR3 nucleotides are TGCGCCAGCAGCTTCGGGGGTTTTAGCTATGGCTACACCTTC.

The gene calls are TRBV2 and TRBJ2-7, with TRBD2 as a possible D gene (7 bases). V was pared by 7 bases and J by 5 bases, with 21 bases between. CDR3 length: 15 amino acids. CDR1 and CDR2 from the germline V gene are SNHLY and FYNNEI. DNA of the CDR3: TGTGCCAGCACTCCTCTGGGGGGGGCCCCCCACGAGCAGTACTTC. This gives the protein CASTPLGGAPHEQYF.

This clone is labeled medium-sized. CDR3 protein: CAITGQANTEAFF. The CDR3 DNA reads as TGTGCCATCACGGGACAGGCGAACACTGAAGCTTTCTTT. J is TRBJ1-1 and V is TRBV10-3; 8 positions match TRBD1. The CDR3 covers 13 residues. From germline, CDR1 is ENHRY and CDR2 SYGVKD. J gave up 1 base and V 7 bases, and 2 bases lay outside the gene matches.

The chain links TRBV5-4 to TRBJ1-2; 10 bases are shared with TRBD1. V lost 0 bases, J lost 4 bases, and 6 bases stayed unmatched. The CDR3 consists of 16 residues. Germline CDR1 is SGHNT and CDR2 is YYREEE (reference sequence). CDR3 protein: CASSLGGGQGSYGYTF. DNA for the CDR3: TGTGCCAGCAGCTTGGGTGGGGGACAGGGGTCCTATGGCTACACCTTC.

The chain couples TRBV21-1 to TRBJ1-5. TRBV21-1 is a known pseudogene. CDR3 length: 14 residues. The CDR3: CASRRLNFSRVQHF. CDR3 DNA: TGTGCCAGCAGGAGATTAAATTTTTCCCGGGTCCAGCATTTT.

CDR3 in DNA: TGTGCCACCAGCAGAGAGCAGGGCTACACCGGGGAGCTGTTTTTT. This codes for CATSREQGYTGELFF. The J gene is TRBJ2-2, the V gene TRBV15; the D gene is possibly TRBD1 (5 bases). V lost 0 bases to trimming and J lost 3 bases, with 8 bases between them. This CDR3 is 15 amino acids long. Germline V CDR1 and CDR2: LNHNV, YYDKDF (reference sequence).

The chain links TRBV30 to TRBJ2-2; 7 bases map to TRBD1. The germline V gene encodes CDR1 GTSNPN and CDR2 SVGIG (reference sequence). The V segment lost 8 bases and the J segment 4 bases; nucleotides outside the gene matches: 4. This CDR3 comprises 12 residues. CDR3 sequence reads: CAEDRTTGELFF. The CDR3 coding sequence is TGTGCCGAGGACAGGACCACCGGGGAGCTGTTTTTT. Full variable domain (rest looked up from reference TRBV30 and TRBJ2-2): SQTIHQWPATLVQPVGSPLSLECTVEGTSNPNLYWYRQAAGRGLQLLFYSVGIGQISSEVPQNLSASRPQDRQFILSSKKLLLSDSGFYLCAEDRTTGELFFGEGSRLTVL.

This chain connects TRBV2 to TRBJ2-2; 14 nucleotides match TRBD2. Trimming removed 6 bases from V and 6 bases from J; junction bases left unmatched: 3. Per the germline V gene, CDR1 is SNHLY and CDR2 is FYNNEI. The CDR3 runs to 15 residues. CDR3 amino acids: CASRRLAGGAGELFF. The DNA of the CDR3 is TGTGCCAGCAGAAGACTAGCGGGAGGGGCCGGGGAGCTGTTTTTT. Full variable domain (remainder filled in from reference TRBV2 and TRBJ2-2): EPEVTQTPSHQVTQMGQEVILRCVPISNHLYFYWYRQILGQKVEFLVSFYNNEISEKSEIFDDQFSVERPDGSNFTLKIRSTKLEDSAMYFCASRRLAGGAGELFFGEGSRLTVL.